The 11 T cell receptor beta chains below were found in one sample sequenced in a study of a mutant IDH1 vaccine in newly diagnosed glioma. Sample time point: week 5, during vaccination. Vaccine doses each comprised 300 ug of mutant IDH1 20-mer peptide, with topical imiquimod. Sequencing was performed with immunoSEQ multiplex PCR; in TCRdb, only in-frame clones are kept and a portion is missing. The sample has tens of thousands of clones; more than 60% are singletons. These TCRs are of unknown antigen specificity. The material was PBMCs, obtained from a glioma patient whose treatment included an IDH1 peptide vaccine. The receptors were gathered from a man in his forties or fifties with glioma. Some clones in this sample may be carry-over from other donors' samples.

This clone occurred a few times. The chain couples TRBV11-3 to TRBJ1-1; possible D gene TRBD1, 5 bases. Germline assignment: CDR1 SGHNT and CDR2 YENEEA. The CDR3 totals 14 residues. Trimming shortened V by 5 bases and J by 4 bases, and 14 bases separated the two germline ends. The CDR3 sequence: CASSENTGGTEAFF. The CDR3 bases are TGTGCCAGCAGCGAAAATACGGGGGGCACTGAAGCTTTCTTT. Together with reference TRBV11-3 and TRBJ1-1, the CDR3 gives the full variable domain: EAGVVQSPRYKIIEKKQPVAFWCNPISGHNTLYWYLQNLGQGPELLIRYENEEAVDDSQLPKDRFSAERLKGVDSTLKIQPAELGDSAVYLCASSENTGGTEAFFGQGTRLTVV.

This clone was recorded only once. The rearrangement joins TRBV30 to TRBJ1-3; no firm D call. CDR1 is GTSNPN, CDR2 SVGIG, per germline (reference sequence). The V gene lost 7 bases and the J gene lost 1 base, with 11 bases spanning the gap. The CDR3 loop spans 13 amino acids. CDR3 sequence: CALERASGNTIYF. The CDR3 coding sequence is TGTGCCTTGGAGAGAGCTTCTGGAAACACCATATATTTT.

This clone is a singleton in its sample. This chain connects TRBV7-8 to TRBJ1-1; D possibly corresponds to TRBD1 (6 bases). CDR1 and CDR2 from the germline V gene are SGHVS and FQNEAQ. The CDR3 runs to 15 residues. Trimming removed 5 bases at V and 4 bases at J, with 17 bases between. The CDR3 here is CASSGSTGRGTEAFF. The CDR3 bases are TGTGCCAGCAGCGGTTCGACAGGTAGGGGCACTGAAGCTTTCTTT.

This clone was observed a few times. The chain employs TRBV9 and TRBJ2-1, with a possible D match to TRBD1 (5 bases). The ends were cut back, 6 bases at V and 2 bases at J, with 15 bases in the middle. In germline, CDR1 is SGDLS, CDR2 YYNGEE. The CDR3 totals 15 residues. The CDR3 bases are TGTGCCAGCACCCCGGACATAAAACCCTACAATGAGCAGTTCTTC. Its protein product is CASTPDIKPYNEQFF.

This chain joins TRBV6-5 and TRBJ1-2, with D perhaps TRBD1 (5 bases). The CDR3 is 13 residues long. Germline assignment: CDR1 MNHEY and CDR2 SVGAGI. Between the trimmed V and J ends, which lost 2 bases and 10 bases, there was a span of 14 bases. In DNA, the CDR3 is TGTGCCAGCAGTTACGGTGGGGCAGGCCCCTACACCTTC. Translating it yields CASSYGGAGPYTF.

In this sample, this clone turned up a few times. The DNA is left out, because the CDR3 cannot be placed on it with certainty; the CDR3 is given as TCRdb lists it. V is TRBV7-9 and J is TRBJ2-6; the table's D call of TRBD2 was not tested on the DNA. The germline V gene encodes CDR1 SEHNR and CDR2 FQNEAQ (reference sequence). The CDR3 spans 18 amino acids, including both terminal residues. The CDR3 loop reads CASSSSRSIRSGANVLTF.

The chain combines TRBV11-1 with TRBJ1-1; the match to TRBD1 covers 7 bases. The junction had 8 bases not matched to a gene; V was cut back by 4 bases and J by 0 bases. The CDR3 is made up of 16 amino acids. Germline V lookup: CDR1 SGHAT, CDR2 FQDESV (reference sequence). Here the CDR3 DNA reads TGTGCCAGCAGCTGGGGACAGTCCTTGATGAACACTGAAGCTTTCTTT. Translation: CASSWGQSLMNTEAFF. The full variable domain, rest sourced from reference TRBV11-1 and TRBJ1-1, is EAEVAQSPRYKITEKSQAVAFWCDPISGHATLYWYRQILGQGPELLVQFQDESVVDDSQLPKDRFSAERLKGVDSTLKIQPAELGDSAMYLCASSWGQSLMNTEAFFGQGTRLTVV.

The chain carries TRBV9 and TRBJ1-2; 9 nucleotides agree with TRBD1. CDR3 length equals 15 residues. Germline V lookup: CDR1 SGDLS, CDR2 YYNGEE. J gave up 4 bases and V 3 bases, and 7 bases lay outside the gene matches. This CDR3 reads CASSAWGQGGYGYTF. In DNA form, the CDR3 reads TGTGCCAGCAGCGCCTGGGGACAGGGCGGCTATGGCTACACCTTC.

The V gene is TRBV10-2, the J gene TRBJ1-1; D might be TRBD1 (6 bases). CDR1 is WSHSY and CDR2 is SAAADI in the germline V gene. V lost 4 bases and J 2 bases, leaving 17 bases between the germline ends. CDR3 length: 16 amino acids. The CDR3 coding sequence is TGCGCCAGCAGTGTTCGGGGGGCGAATCGAAACACTGAAGCTTTCTTT. It codes for CASSVRGANRNTEAFF.

The rearrangement links TRBV29-1 to TRBJ2-5; tentatively, D is TRBD2 (5 bases). The CDR3 sequence is 13 residues long. Deletions cut 6 bases from V and 5 bases from J, with 16 bases between. Germline CDR1 and CDR2: SQVTM and ANQGSEA. In nucleotides, the CDR3 is TGCAGCGTCCGAACCCGGGGTTGGGAGACCCAGTACTTC. Translated: CSVRTRGWETQYF.

The chain employs TRBV4-3 and TRBJ1-6, with unresolved D. Per germline, CDR1 LGHNA and CDR2 YSLEER. V shed 0 bases and J shed 7 bases, with 10 bases lying between them. There are 15 residues in the CDR3. The CDR3 DNA reads TGCGCCAGCAGCCAAGATTCGGGCGGAAATTCACCCCTCCACTTT. It yields the protein CASSQDSGGNSPLHF.